Described below is a single T cell receptor (beta chain) sequence and its context. Libraries were prepared by immunoSEQ multiplex PCR; TCRdb keeps only in-frame clonotypes and omits some of them. The data show about 250,000 clones, approximately 82% seen once. This record belongs to a study of blood T cell repertoires in COVID-19. The length of the CDR3 is 14 residues. The V and J ends lost 4 bases and 3 bases respectively, with 12 bases between them. CDR1 MGHDK and CDR2 SYGVNS come from the germline V gene. The chain has TRBV25-1 and TRBJ1-1, with D perhaps TRBD1 (5 bases). Input material: peripheral blood. The origin of this receptor is a man between 40 and 49 years old with active or convalescent COVID-19. The CDR3 spells CASSVGQGYTEAFF. As DNA, the CDR3 is TGTGCCAGCAGTGTAGGGCAGGGCTACACTGAAGCTTTCTTT.